Listed here are 28 T cell receptor beta chains from one sample, sequenced in a study of blood T cell repertoires in COVID-19. The table came from immunoSEQ multiplex PCR; TCRdb's copy has only in-frame clones and leaves some out. The sample holds hundreds of thousands of clones, more than 80% seen once. The sequenced material came from peripheral blood. The receptors originated from a woman younger than 45 with COVID-19, enrolled during active disease.

V gene TRBV28 combines with J gene TRBJ1-2, with TRBD1 matching over 10 bases. Germline lookup yields CDR1 MDHEN and CDR2 SYDVKM. The ends lost 6 bases at V and 4 bases at J; junction bases unmatched: 8. The CDR3 loop spans 15 amino acids. The CDR3 protein is CASSKPGTGAYGYTF. CDR3 nucleotides: TGTGCCAGCAGCAAACCCGGGACAGGGGCCTATGGCTACACCTTC.

This rearrangement joins TRBV2 to TRBJ1-1, with 8 bases fitting TRBD1. Trimming cost V 7 bases and J 6 bases; bases outside gene matches: 7. This CDR3 is 13 amino acids long. Germline V gene sequence: CDR1 SNHLY, CDR2 FYNNEI. The CDR3, as DNA: TGTGCCAGCAAACGGACAGGGCCTTCTGAAGCTTTCTTT. Residues: CASKRTGPSEAFF.

The chain joins TRBV5-5 to TRBJ2-2; 7 bases align to TRBD2. CDR1 is SGHKS and CDR2 is YYEKEE in the germline V gene (reference sequence). V trimming: 1 base; J trimming: 4 bases; junction bases outside the gene matches: 4. The CDR3 runs 15 residues. The CDR3, as DNA: TGTGCCAGCAGCTTGTCAGGGAGGGCCACCGGGGAGCTGTTTTTT. Translating it yields CASSLSGRATGELFF.

The chain joins TRBV19 to TRBJ1-1; 7 bases are shared with TRBD1. The germline CDR1 and CDR2 sequences are LNHDA and SQIVND (reference sequence). V dropped 5 bases and J dropped 2; count of bases not matched to a gene: 8. The CDR3 is made up of 15 amino acids. The CDR3 sequence is CASSWSGGDNTEAFF. The CDR3 region has the DNA TGTGCCAGTAGTTGGTCAGGGGGAGATAACACTGAAGCTTTCTTT. Together with reference TRBV19 and TRBJ1-1, the CDR3 gives the full variable domain: DGGITQSPKYLFRKEGQNVTLSCEQNLNHDAMYWYRQDPGQGLRLIYYSQIVNDFQKGDIAEGYSVSREKKESFPLTVTSAQKNPTAFYLCASSWSGGDNTEAFFGQGTRLTVV.

The chain links TRBV7-2 to TRBJ2-7, with 8 bases lining up with TRBD1. The CDR3 has 20 amino acids. Losses at the gene ends were 0 bases for V and 0 bases for J; bases not matched to a gene: 16. Germline V gene data show CDR1 as SGHTA and CDR2 as FQGNSA. The CDR3 here is CASSLAAGTGQLLNSYEQYF. CDR3 DNA: TGTGCCAGCAGCTTAGCAGCCGGGACAGGACAACTTCTCAACTCCTACGAGCAGTACTTC. Full variable domain (missing parts from reference TRBV7-2 and TRBJ2-7): GAGVSQSPSNKVTEKGKDVELRCDPISGHTALYWYRQSLGQGLEFLIYFQGNSAPDKSGLPSDRFSAERTGGSVSTLTIQRTQQEDSAVYLCASSLAAGTGQLLNSYEQYFGPGTRLTVT.

The chain couples TRBV25-1 to TRBJ1-2, with a possible D match to TRBD1 (6 bases). The CDR3 runs to 14 residues. Per germline, CDR1 MGHDK and CDR2 SYGVNS. V was cut by 6 bases and J by 8 bases, with 19 bases left in between. The CDR3 sequence is CASRMGAPTGGYTF. The CDR3 bases are TGTGCCAGCAGAATGGGGGCGCCTACGGGCGGCTACACCTTC.

The chain uses TRBV5-1 and TRBJ2-2; maybe TRBD2 (6 bases). V lost 0 bases, J lost 4 bases, and 13 bases lay in between. This CDR3 has 16 amino acids. Germline assignment: CDR1 SGHRS and CDR2 YFSETQ. DNA of the CDR3: TGCGCCAGCAGCTTGGAAGCGGGCCGTCCCACCGGGGAGCTGTTTTTT. It is translated as CASSLEAGRPTGELFF.

CDR3 protein: CASSTSGGYEQYV. The CDR3 region has the DNA TGTGCCAGTAGTACCTCCGGCGGCTACGAGCAGTACGTC. This chain links TRBV19 with TRBJ2-7; no clear D. V was trimmed by 4 bases and J by 3 bases, leaving 10 bases between them. Germline V lookup: CDR1 LNHDA, CDR2 SQIVND (reference sequence). The CDR3 length is 13 residues.

The chain carries TRBV12-5 and TRBJ1-2, with D tentatively TRBD1 (5 bases). Germline CDR1 is LGHNT and CDR2 is FRNRAP. V was shortened by 0 bases and J by 7 bases, with 9 bases between the two germline ends. The CDR3 length is 13 residues. The CDR3 sequence: CASGLVRGSGYTF. For the CDR3, the DNA is TGTGCTAGTGGTTTGGTACGGGGGTCTGGCTACACCTTC.

This chain links TRBV6-5 with TRBJ1-3; D is perhaps TRBD1 (5 bases). The V gene lost 5 bases and the J gene lost 0 bases, with 11 bases spanning the gap. The CDR3 has 15 residues. CDR1 is MNHEY and CDR2 is SVGAGI in the germline V gene. CDR3: CASSPDSDSGNTIYF. CDR3 nucleotide sequence: TGTGCCAGCAGTCCCGACAGTGACTCTGGAAACACCATATATTTT.

This clone was counted a single time. This rearrangement joins TRBV5-3 to TRBJ2-7, with D possibly being TRBD1 (7 bases). TRBV5-3 is an ORF, with its function uncertain. This CDR3 contains 16 residues. Trimming removed 2 bases from V and 1 base from J, with 16 bases in between. CDR3 loop: CARSFFGRGVSYEQYF. CDR3 bases: TGTGCCAGAAGCTTTTTTGGCAGGGGGGTTTCCTACGAGCAGTACTTC.

This chain joins TRBV13 and TRBJ2-7; 11 bases align to TRBD1. This CDR3 comprises 15 residues. Losses at the gene ends were 1 base for V and 3 bases for J; bases not matched to a gene: 2. CDR1 PRHDT and CDR2 FYEKMQ come from the germline V gene (reference sequence). The CDR3 is CASSLEGQGDYEQYF. For the CDR3, the DNA is TGTGCCAGCAGCTTAGAGGGACAGGGGGACTACGAGCAGTACTTC.

J is TRBJ1-1 and V is TRBV11-3, with D possibly being TRBD1 (5 bases). Germline V gene sequence: CDR1 SGHNT, CDR2 YENEEA. The ends were cut back, 2 bases at V and 0 bases at J, with 7 bases in the middle. The CDR3 extends over 14 amino acids. The DNA of the CDR3 is TGTGCCAGCAGCTTATTGACAGTGAACACTGAAGCTTTCTTT. Amino acids: CASSLLTVNTEAFF.

This clone was detected only once. The genes are TRBV9 and TRBJ2-5; D remains ambiguous. Trimming cost V 0 bases and J 4 bases, with 10 bases left between them. The CDR3 covers 14 residues. Looked up from germline, CDR1 is SGDLS and CDR2 is YYNGEE. The CDR3 DNA reads TGTGCCAGCAGCGTAGTACCCTCGCGAGAGACCCAGTACTTC. Its protein product is CASSVVPSRETQYF.

This chain links TRBV3-1 (or the pseudogene TRBV3-2) with TRBJ2-1; D is undetermined. The V end lost 1 base, the J end lost 11 bases, and 12 bases lay between the germline ends. The CDR3 runs to 13 residues. Looked up from germline, CDR1 is LGHDT and CDR2 is YNNKEL (reference sequence). CDR3 DNA: TGTGCCAGCAGCCAAGGAGCGCATGCTAAGCAGTTCTTC. It is translated as CASSQGAHAKQFF.

This clone was recorded only once. The V gene is TRBV27, the J gene TRBJ2-7; D gene unclear. The ends were cut back, 2 bases at V and 1 base at J, with 15 bases in the middle. Looked up from germline, CDR1 is MNHEY and CDR2 is SMNVEV (reference sequence). The CDR3 has 16 amino acids. For the CDR3, the DNA is TGTGCCAGCAGTTTAAGTGTGGGTACGGGTTCCTACGAGCAGTACTTC. It encodes CASSLSVGTGSYEQYF.

V usage is TRBV11-2 and J usage is TRBJ2-2; D may be TRBD2 (5 bases). Per germline, CDR1 SGHAT and CDR2 FQNNGV. The V and J ends lost 1 base and 7 bases respectively, with 16 bases between them. The CDR3 contains 16 residues. The CDR3 DNA reads as TGTGCCAGCAGCTTAGTAGGACTCGTGAGGAGCGGGGAGCTGTTTTTT. Protein product: CASSLVGLVRSGELFF.

V is TRBV5-6 and J is TRBJ1-5, with 8 bases lining up with TRBD1. CDR3 length equals 17 residues. Germline CDR1 and CDR2: SGHDT and YYEEEE. With V trimmed by 4 bases and J by 5 bases, 14 bases remained unmatched. CDR3 in amino acids: CASSLGAGGLGDQPQHF. Written as DNA, the CDR3 is TGTGCCAGCAGCCTCGGAGCAGGGGGCTTGGGGGATCAGCCCCAGCATTTT.

V gene TRBV4-2 combines with J gene TRBJ1-2; the D gene is possibly TRBD1 (6 bases). Germline V CDR1 and CDR2: LGHNA, YNFKEQ. There are 13 residues in the CDR3. V lost 3 bases, J lost 4 bases, and 9 bases lay in between. CDR3 amino acids: CASSQSTGYGYTF. The CDR3 nucleotides are TGTGCCAGCAGCCAGTCGACAGGCTATGGCTACACCTTC.

The chain recombines TRBV6-4 with TRBJ2-7; 11 positions agree with TRBD2. The CDR3 sequence is 15 residues long. J lost 2 bases, V lost 2 bases, and 2 bases had no gene match. Germline assignment: CDR1 MRHNA and CDR2 SNTAGT. This CDR3 reads CASSDVTSGTYEQYV. CDR3 bases: TGTGCCAGCAGTGACGTGACTAGCGGGACCTACGAGCAGTACGTC.

The chain recombines TRBV27 with TRBJ2-3; 11 nucleotides agree with TRBD2. CDR1 and CDR2 from the germline V gene are MNHEY and SMNVEV (reference sequence). Trimming at V came to 3 bases and at J to 2 bases, leaving 4 bases not matched to a gene. The CDR3 runs to 16 residues. In nucleotides, the CDR3 is TGTGCCAGCAGTTTTGGACTAGCGGGTAACACAGATACGCAGTATTTT. Amino acids: CASSFGLAGNTDTQYF.

This chain connects TRBV19 to TRBJ1-4, with 8 nucleotides matching TRBD1. The germline CDR1 and CDR2 sequences are LNHDA and SQIVND (reference sequence). With V trimmed by 5 bases and J by 7 bases, 9 bases remained unmatched. The CDR3 totals 15 residues. The chain's CDR3 is CASSVTGALGEKLFF. CDR3 nucleotide sequence: TGTGCCAGTAGTGTGACAGGGGCCCTGGGTGAAAAACTGTTTTTT.

This clone was recorded once. This chain joins TRBV2 and TRBJ2-5; 7 nucleotides agree with TRBD2. The length of the CDR3 is 15 residues. The germline CDR1 and CDR2 sequences are SNHLY and FYNNEI. The ends lost 4 bases at V and 5 bases at J; junction bases unmatched: 10. CDR3 sequence: CASSGRGGGRETQYF. As DNA, the CDR3 is TGTGCCAGCAGTGGTCGCGGGGGAGGTAGGGAGACCCAGTACTTC.

The chain employs TRBV3-1 (or the pseudogene TRBV3-2) and TRBJ2-2; 10 bases map to TRBD1. Germline-derived CDR1 and CDR2 are LGHDT and YNNKEL (reference sequence). The ends lost 3 bases at V and 6 bases at J; junction bases unmatched: 10. The CDR3 contains 17 residues. The CDR3 loop reads CASSHWRGGQGPGELFF. The CDR3 nucleotides are TGTGCCAGCAGCCATTGGAGGGGGGGACAGGGGCCCGGGGAGCTGTTTTTT.

This chain uses TRBV3-1 (or the pseudogene TRBV3-2) with TRBJ1-2; D call uncertain. CDR3 length: 13 residues. V dropped 3 bases and J dropped 4 bases, with 9 bases sitting between them. The germline V gene has CDR1 LGHDT and CDR2 YNNKEL (reference sequence). The CDR3 DNA sequence: TGTGCCAGCAGCCAGCGGGGAGGCTATGGCTACACCTTC. Encoded protein: CASSQRGGYGYTF.

The chain links TRBV30 to TRBJ1-1, with D possibly being TRBD1 (5 bases). CDR1 is GTSNPN and CDR2 is SVGIG in the germline V gene (reference sequence). This CDR3 spans 11 amino acids. V was clipped by 2 bases and J by 6 bases, with 7 bases between them. CDR3 sequence reads: CAWSPRAEAFF. DNA for the CDR3: TGTGCCTGGAGTCCCAGGGCTGAAGCTTTCTTT. Variable domain in full (rest from reference TRBV30 and TRBJ1-1): SQTIHQWPATLVQPVGSPLSLECTVEGTSNPNLYWYRQAAGRGLQLLFYSVGIGQISSEVPQNLSASRPQDRQFILSSKKLLLSDSGFYLCAWSPRAEAFFGQGTRLTVV.

The V gene is TRBV5-8, the J gene TRBJ1-4, with 9 bases fitting TRBD1. Germline CDR1 is SGHTS and CDR2 is YDEGEE. V was clipped by 3 bases and J by 5 bases; unmatched bases: 8. CDR3 length: 16 amino acids. This chain's CDR3 is CASSSRDRGINEKLFF. CDR3 nucleotide sequence: TGTGCCAGCAGCTCACGAGACAGGGGGATAAATGAAAAACTGTTTTTT.

This clone was counted a single time. The chain joins TRBV5-5 to TRBJ1-5, with 7 bases lining up with TRBD1. J lost 1 base, V lost 4 bases, and 14 bases had no gene match. This CDR3 spans 18 amino acids. Germline V CDR1 and CDR2: SGHKS, YYEKEE (reference sequence). In nucleotides, the CDR3 is TGTGCCAGCAGCCCCCGACAGGGACTGTTGGGGAGCAATCAGCCCCAGCATTTT. Amino acids: CASSPRQGLLGSNQPQHF.